The source of this TCR beta chain is a study of T cells in Graves' hyperthyroidism and ophthalmopathy. About the research overall: Specimen type is peripheral blood, collected at initial diagnosis prior to any treatment.

Source material for PBMCs was more than 9.5 ml fresh peripheral blood. Amplified TCR beta CDR3 regions came from RNA transcripts. HTBI primers were employed in a first-round RT-PCR of the TCR CDR3. TCRdb reprocessed the multiplex PCR reads with MiXCR, giving one entry per CDR3 protein. This sample has 410,000 or so distinct CDR3 sequences, with roughly 14% found just once. The germline CDR1 and CDR2 sequences are LNHDA and SQIVND (reference sequence). J was trimmed by 4 bases and V by 3 bases; bases with no gene match: 5. The CDR3 loop spans 15 amino acids. This chain joins TRBV19 and TRBJ2-3; TRBD2 matches at 9 bases. What was sequenced was blood. The TCR was taken from a man between 18 and 29 years old with Graves' ophthalmopathy. DNA of the CDR3: TGTGCCAGTAGTATGGTAGCGGGAGAATCAGATACGCAGTATTTT. It specifies CASSMVAGESDTQYF. The whole variable domain, filled in from reference TRBV19 and TRBJ2-3, reads DGGITQSPKYLFRKEGQNVTLSCEQNLNHDAMYWYRQDPGQGLRLIYYSQIVNDFQKGDIAEGYSVSREKKESFPLTVTSAQKNPTAFYLCASSMVAGESDTQYFGPGTRLTVL.